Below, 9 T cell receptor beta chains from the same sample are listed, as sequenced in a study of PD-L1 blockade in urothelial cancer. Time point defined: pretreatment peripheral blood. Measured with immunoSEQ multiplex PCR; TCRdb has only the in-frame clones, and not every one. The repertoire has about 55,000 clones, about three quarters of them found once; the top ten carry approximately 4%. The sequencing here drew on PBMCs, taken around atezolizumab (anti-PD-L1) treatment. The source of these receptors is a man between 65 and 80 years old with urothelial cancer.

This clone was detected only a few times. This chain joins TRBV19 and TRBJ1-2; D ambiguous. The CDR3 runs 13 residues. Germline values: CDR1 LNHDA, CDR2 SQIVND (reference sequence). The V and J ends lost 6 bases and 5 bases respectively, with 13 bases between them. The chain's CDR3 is CASRSERAYGYTF. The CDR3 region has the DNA TGTGCCAGTAGAAGCGAGCGGGCTTATGGCTACACCTTC.

CDR3 coding DNA: TGTGCCAGCAGTGGGACTAGGAAGGGTCAAGAGACCCAGTACTTC. The encoded protein is CASSGTRKGQETQYF. The chain links TRBV6-1 to TRBJ2-5; the match to TRBD2 covers 7 bases. Germline-derived CDR1 and CDR2 are MNHNS and SASEGT. V dropped 4 bases and J dropped 2; count of bases not matched to a gene: 7. CDR3 length equals 15 residues.

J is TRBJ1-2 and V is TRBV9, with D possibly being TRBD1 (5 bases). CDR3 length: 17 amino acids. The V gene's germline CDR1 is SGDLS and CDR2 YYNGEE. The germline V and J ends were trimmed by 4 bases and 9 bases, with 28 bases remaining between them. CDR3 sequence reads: CASSSIPGAARGVSYTF. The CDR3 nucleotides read TGTGCCAGCAGCTCAATACCCGGGGCGGCCCGGGGGGTGAGCTACACCTTC.

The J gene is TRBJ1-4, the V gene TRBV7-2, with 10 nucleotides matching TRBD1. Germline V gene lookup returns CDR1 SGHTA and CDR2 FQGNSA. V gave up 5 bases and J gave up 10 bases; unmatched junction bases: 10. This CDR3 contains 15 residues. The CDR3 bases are TGTGCCAGCAGCGCTCGACAGGGGGCTGGAGGAAAACTGTTTTTT. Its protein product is CASSARQGAGGKLFF.

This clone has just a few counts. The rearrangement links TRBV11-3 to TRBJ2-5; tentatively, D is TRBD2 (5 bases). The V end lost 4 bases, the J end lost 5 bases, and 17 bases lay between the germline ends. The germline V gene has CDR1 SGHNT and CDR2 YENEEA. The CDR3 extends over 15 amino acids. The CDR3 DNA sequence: TGTGCCAGCAGCTCGGACTCCCTATCGAGGGAGACCCAGTACTTC. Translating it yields CASSSDSLSRETQYF.

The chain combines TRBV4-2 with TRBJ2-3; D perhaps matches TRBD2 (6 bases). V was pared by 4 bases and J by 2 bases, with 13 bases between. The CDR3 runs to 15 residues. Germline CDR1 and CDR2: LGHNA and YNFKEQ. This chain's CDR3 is CASSRLGGNTDTQYF. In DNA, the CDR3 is TGTGCCAGCAGCCGGCTCGGGGGTAACACAGATACGCAGTATTTT.

CDR3 residues: CASSQVGTRGQETQYF. The CDR3, as DNA: TGCGCCAGCAGCCAAGTGGGGACTAGGGGCCAAGAGACCCAGTACTTC. V is TRBV4-1 and J is TRBJ2-5; TRBD2 agrees at 8 bases. Unmatched junction bases numbered 5, after V lost 1 base and J lost 1 base. The germline CDR1 and CDR2 sequences are MGHRA and YSYEKL. This CDR3 is built from 16 residues.

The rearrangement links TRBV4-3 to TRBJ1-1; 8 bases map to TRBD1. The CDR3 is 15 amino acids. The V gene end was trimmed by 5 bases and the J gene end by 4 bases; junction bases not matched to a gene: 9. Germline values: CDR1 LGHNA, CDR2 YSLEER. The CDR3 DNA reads TGCGCCAGCAGCTTTCGGACAGGGTTGACCACTGAAGCTTTCTTT. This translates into CASSFRTGLTTEAFF.

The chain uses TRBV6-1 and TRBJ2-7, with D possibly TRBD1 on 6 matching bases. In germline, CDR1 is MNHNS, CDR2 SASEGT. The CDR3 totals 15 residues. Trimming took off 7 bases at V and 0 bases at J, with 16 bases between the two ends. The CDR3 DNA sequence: TGTGCCAGCACCCCGCTACAGGGCAGCTCCTACGAGCAGTACTTC. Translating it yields CASTPLQGSSYEQYF.